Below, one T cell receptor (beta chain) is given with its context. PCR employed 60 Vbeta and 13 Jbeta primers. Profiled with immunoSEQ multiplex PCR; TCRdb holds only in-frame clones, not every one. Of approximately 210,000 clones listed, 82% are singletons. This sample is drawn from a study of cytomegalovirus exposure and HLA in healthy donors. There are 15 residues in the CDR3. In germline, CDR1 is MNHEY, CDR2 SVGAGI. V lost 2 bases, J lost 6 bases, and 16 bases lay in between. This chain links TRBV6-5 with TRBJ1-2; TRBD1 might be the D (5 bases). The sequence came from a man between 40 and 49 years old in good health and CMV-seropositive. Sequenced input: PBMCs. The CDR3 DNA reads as TGTGCCAGCAGTTACAGGGCAGGGAGGAACCATGGCTACACCTTC. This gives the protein CASSYRAGRNHGYTF.